The entry that follows covers one T cell receptor (beta chain) sequence. Its antigen is not known. These data originate in a study of cytomegalovirus exposure and HLA in healthy donors. PCR employed 60 Vbeta and 13 Jbeta primers. TCRdb's table, derived via immunoSEQ multiplex PCR, lists solely in-frame clones and lacks some. This sample carries about 140,000 clones, approximately 78% of them seen once, and the ten largest clones take about 3.2%. Overall study findings and caveats: In a later analysis, DRB1 alleles had the most associated TCRs; HLA-C alleles the fewest. Reports described diagnosis of cytomegalovirus status by the classifier as highly specific and sensitive. In an earlier analysis, productive rearrangement rates for most beta V segments clustered near 87% or 30%.

The sequenced sample was PBMCs. The TCR was taken from a man between 18 and 29 years old in good health and CMV-seropositive.

This CDR3 is CASSLRRGVYEQYF. DNA of the CDR3: TGTGCCAGCAGTTTACGGCGGGGGGTCTACGAGCAGTACTTC. The chain uses TRBV28 and TRBJ2-7; 8 nucleotides agree with TRBD2. V was clipped by 2 bases and J by 3 bases; unmatched bases: 3. Germline CDR1 reads MDHEN; CDR2 reads SYDVKM. The CDR3 has 14 amino acids.